These 22 T cell receptor beta chains share one sample of origin, sequenced in a study of T cells after yellow fever vaccination. TCRdb called the 5' RACE reads again in MiXCR, with one record for every CDR3 protein. Among roughly 170,000 distinct CDR3 sequences listed, approximately 9.9% were seen once. Sequencing was performed on CD8+ T cells sorted from PBMCs, taken 45 days after the yellow fever booster vaccination. The source of these receptors is a man aged 18 to 30 who received the YFV17D yellow fever vaccine.

The genes are TRBV7-3 and TRBJ2-2, with 7 bases matching TRBD1. With V trimmed by 3 bases and J by 0 bases, 13 bases remained unmatched. The CDR3 runs 19 residues. Germline CDR1 and CDR2: SGHTA and FQGTGA. CDR3 protein: CASSFYTGQASSNTGELFF. The CDR3 DNA follows: TGTGCCAGCAGCTTCTATACCGGACAGGCCTCCTCGAACACCGGGGAGCTGTTTTTT.

In this sample, this clonotype turned up many times. The CDR3 sequence: CASSWLAGGPGDTQYF. CDR3 coding DNA: TGTGCCAGCAGCTGGTTGGCGGGGGGGCCTGGAGATACGCAGTATTTT. The chain has TRBV7-8 and TRBJ2-3, with 9 positions matching TRBD2. The junction had 10 bases not matched to a gene; V was cut back by 4 bases and J by 5 bases. The germline V gene has CDR1 SGHVS and CDR2 FQNEAQ. The CDR3 is 16 residues long.

The chain couples TRBV4-2 to TRBJ2-1; D call uncertain. The CDR3 is 11 amino acids. V was trimmed by 1 base and J by 9 bases, leaving 4 bases between them. Germline assignment: CDR1 LGHNA and CDR2 YNFKEQ. Written as DNA, the CDR3 is TGTGCCAGCAGCCAAGGAGTTGAGCAGTTCTTC. Its protein product is CASSQGVEQFF.

This clonotype was seen a few times. The chain has TRBV9 and TRBJ1-3, with D maybe TRBD1 (5 bases). The germline V and J ends were trimmed by 0 bases and 4 bases, with 11 bases remaining between them. This CDR3 region has 15 residues. Germline V lookup: CDR1 SGDLS, CDR2 YYNGEE. This chain's CDR3 is CASSVERGSGNTIYF. The DNA of the CDR3 is TGTGCCAGCAGCGTAGAGCGGGGCTCGGGAAACACCATATATTTT.

This clonotype was found a few times. The J gene is TRBJ2-5, the V gene TRBV6-2 or TRBV6-3; a weak D match, TRBD1 (6 bases). The CDR3 has 13 amino acids. V was shortened by 7 bases and J by 9 bases, with 18 bases between the two germline ends. The germline gives CDR1 MNHEY, CDR2 SVGEGT. The CDR3 DNA reads TGTGCCAGCAACCAGTATTTCAGGGGTCCCCAGTACTTC. As protein: CASNQYFRGPQYF.

This clonotype has only a few counts. The gene calls are TRBV6-2 or TRBV6-3 and TRBJ2-1; TRBD2 matches 16 bases. V trimming: 6 bases; J trimming: 10 bases; junction bases outside the gene matches: 9. The germline V gene has CDR1 MNHEY and CDR2 SVGEGT. The CDR3 contains 16 residues. CDR3 sequence: CASSPGTSGGAVEQFF. As DNA, the CDR3 is TGTGCCAGCAGCCCCGGGACTAGCGGGGGGGCTGTGGAGCAGTTCTTC.

This clonotype was counted between two and nine times. The chain combines TRBV7-6 with TRBJ2-7; D may be TRBD1 (5 bases). The CDR3 spans 13 residues. With 1 base removed from V and 4 bases from J, the gap between germline ends came to 8 bases. The germline gives CDR1 SGHVS, CDR2 FNYEAQ. The CDR3 DNA is TGTGCCAGCAGCTTAGATACAGGATACGAGCAGTACGTC. Translating it yields CASSLDTGYEQYV.

This clonotype was counted between two and nine times. This chain connects TRBV5-6 to TRBJ2-2, with 9 bases matching TRBD1. The V gene end was trimmed by 4 bases and the J gene end by 0 bases; junction bases not matched to a gene: 4. Germline CDR1 reads SGHDT; CDR2 reads YYEEEE. There are 16 residues in the CDR3. The CDR3 coding sequence is TGTGCCAGCAGCCCTCGACAGGGGGCGAACACCGGGGAGCTGTTTTTT. It encodes CASSPRQGANTGELFF.

This clonotype appeared a few times. The rearrangement links TRBV6-5 to TRBJ1-1; D ambiguous. Deletions cut 5 bases from V and 11 bases from J, with 15 bases between. From germline, CDR1 is MNHEY and CDR2 SVGAGI. There are 12 residues in the CDR3. In nucleotides, the CDR3 is TGTGCCAGCAGTGTACGGTACCCTGCCGCTTTCTTT. This codes for CASSVRYPAAFF.

This clonotype was seen a few times. The chain has TRBV20-1 and TRBJ1-2; D ambiguous. This CDR3 has 15 residues. Germline CDR1 DFQATT, CDR2 SNEGSKA (reference sequence). Deletions cut 7 bases from V and 6 bases from J, with 24 bases between. DNA for the CDR3: TGCAGTGTATCGAGAGGAGGCGGGCTGCTGAATGGCTACACCTTC. Amino acids: CSVSRGGGLLNGYTF.

This clonotype appeared many times. The chain combines TRBV28 with TRBJ2-5; D call uncertain. This CDR3 comprises 13 residues. In germline, CDR1 is MDHEN, CDR2 SYDVKM. Trimming removed 5 bases from V and 3 bases from J, with 10 bases in between. For the CDR3, the DNA is TGTGCCAGCAGTATGAGGAACGAAGAGACCCAGTACTTC. Amino acid sequence: CASSMRNEETQYF.

The chain recombines TRBV7-9 with TRBJ2-5; the match to TRBD1 covers 10 bases. The CDR3 spans 15 residues. Germline assignment: CDR1 SEHNR and CDR2 FQNEAQ (reference sequence). V shed 2 bases, J shed 4 bases, and the junction held 4 bases outside the gene matches. This CDR3 reads CASSLWRDRGETQYF. CDR3 nucleotides: TGTGCCAGCAGCTTATGGCGGGACAGGGGAGAGACCCAGTACTTC.

The CDR3 nucleotides read TGTGCCAGCAGTTTTTCTAGACCATTGAACACTGAAGCTTTCTTT. Its protein product is CASSFSRPLNTEAFF. V gene TRBV27 combines with J gene TRBJ1-1; no clear D. CDR1 and CDR2 from the germline V gene are MNHEY and SMNVEV (reference sequence). CDR3 length: 15 amino acids. Trimming removed 3 bases from V and 0 bases from J, with 11 bases in between.

This sequence joins TRBV29-1 and TRBJ1-1; D perhaps matches TRBD1 (6 bases). Looked up from germline, CDR1 is SQVTM and CDR2 is ANQGSEA. This CDR3 spans 13 amino acids. Trimming shortened V by 8 bases and J by 8 bases, and 21 bases separated the two germline ends. CDR3 nucleotide sequence: TGCAGCCCCACCGTTGCGGGGGCCGGGGAAGCTTTCTTT. This codes for CSPTVAGAGEAFF.

This clonotype was seen a handful of times. The chain couples TRBV7-3 to TRBJ2-2; maybe TRBD2 (5 bases). Deletions cut 2 bases from V and 2 bases from J, with 9 bases between. There are 15 residues in the CDR3. The germline gives CDR1 SGHTA, CDR2 FQGTGA. The CDR3 DNA reads TGTGCCAGCAGCTTACCCGAGGGTAACACCGGGGAGCTGTTTTTT. It specifies CASSLPEGNTGELFF.

Only a few counts were recorded for this clonotype. The genes are TRBV20-1 and TRBJ2-5, with D possibly matching TRBD1 (6 bases). The V and J ends lost 6 bases and 0 bases respectively, with 17 bases between them. Looked up from germline, CDR1 is DFQATT and CDR2 is SNEGSKA (reference sequence). This CDR3 spans 15 amino acids. The CDR3 sequence is CSAQPRDTHQETQYF. Here the CDR3 DNA reads TGCAGTGCGCAGCCACGGGACACCCACCAAGAGACCCAGTACTTC.

This clonotype was seen more than once but under ten times. V is TRBV7-9 and J is TRBJ1-2; D uncertain. Germline V gene sequence: CDR1 SEHNR, CDR2 FQNEAQ (reference sequence). The V and J ends lost 5 bases and 0 bases respectively, with 7 bases between them. This CDR3 region has 13 residues. The CDR3 DNA follows: TGTGCCAGCAGCCACACAACTAACTATGGCTACACCTTC. This translates into CASSHTTNYGYTF.

This clonotype appeared a few times. CDR3 sequence (DNA): TGTGCCAGCAGCCAAGAAGGCAGCGGGGGGTTTGAGACCCAGTACTTC. Protein product: CASSQEGSGGFETQYF. The rearrangement uses TRBV4-2 and TRBJ2-5, with 9 nucleotides matching TRBD2. V shed 0 bases, J shed 5 bases, and the junction held 7 bases outside the gene matches. The germline CDR1 and CDR2 sequences are LGHNA and YNFKEQ. This CDR3 region has 16 residues.

This clonotype was recorded a few times. This CDR3 is CASSQDLDRPTEAFF. The DNA for the CDR3 is TGCGCCAGCAGCCAAGATCTGGACAGACCCACTGAAGCTTTCTTT. The rearrangement uses TRBV4-1 and TRBJ1-1; maybe TRBD1 (6 bases). Germline CDR1 and CDR2: MGHRA and YSYEKL. V lost 0 bases to trimming and J lost 4 bases, with 12 bases between them. The CDR3 has 15 residues.

The table lists this clonotype with a few counts. V is TRBV29-1 and J is TRBJ2-2; a possible D gene is TRBD1 (5 bases). This CDR3 region has 17 residues. V lost 5 bases and J 7 bases, leaving 26 bases between the germline ends. The V gene's germline CDR1 is SQVTM and CDR2 ANQGSEA. The CDR3, as DNA: TGCAGCGTTCAGGGCAGGGTAGAGGTTATAAGCTACGGGGAGCTGTTTTTT. The encoded protein is CSVQGRVEVISYGELFF.

This clonotype was detected many times. The CDR3 nucleotides read TGTGCCAGCAGCTTAGGGACAGGGGGTGGCTACACCTTC. Translated: CASSLGTGGGYTF. The chain carries TRBV13 and TRBJ1-2, with TRBD1 matching over 9 bases. Germline loops: CDR1 PRHDT, CDR2 FYEKMQ (reference sequence). V trimming: 0 bases; J trimming: 7 bases; junction bases outside the gene matches: 0. The CDR3 runs to 13 residues.

The genes are TRBV29-1 and TRBJ2-2; no reliable D call. The ends were cut back, 3 bases at V and 4 bases at J, with 12 bases in the middle. The CDR3 runs to 14 residues. Germline CDR1 SQVTM, CDR2 ANQGSEA. The CDR3 DNA is TGCAGCGTTGAGTTGGTGGGAATCACCGGGGAGCTGTTTTTT. It is translated as CSVELVGITGELFF.